This T cell receptor (beta chain) was identified during a study of cytomegalovirus exposure and HLA in healthy donors. Findings and limits, study-wide: CMV antigen specificity was confirmed in vitro for a few CMV-associated chains. According to the study, 150 to 200 TCR beta chains were cytomegalovirus-associated.

CDR1 and CDR2 from the germline V gene are LNHDA and SQIVND (reference sequence). CDR3 length: 15 amino acids. V trimming: 5 bases; J trimming: 6 bases; junction bases outside the gene matches: 6. Measured with immunoSEQ multiplex PCR; TCRdb has only the in-frame clones, and not every one. The sample lists about 360,000 clones; roughly 88% were seen once. Comment on this clone: The antigen is undetermined.

This receptor was taken from a woman aged 18 to 35 in good health and CMV-seronegative. Specimen: PBMCs. V gene TRBV19 combines with J gene TRBJ2-2; 10 bases align to TRBD1. The CDR3 bases are TGTGCCAGTAGTCCTTGGGACAGGGGTTCCGGGGAGCTGTTTTTT. Protein product: CASSPWDRGSGELFF.